This T cell receptor beta chain is from a study of T cell responses to AZD1222 COVID-19 vaccine. There are a few counts of this clone. The target antigen is unknown. This CDR3 contains 15 residues. The V end lost 0 bases, the J end lost 3 bases, and 13 bases lay between the germline ends. The germline CDR1 and CDR2 sequences are SGHDT and YYEEEE. Study-level findings and limits: Clonal diversity was possibly underestimated, and the donors were mostly white British, with more females. The span of vaccine-associated CD4 TCRs extended across spike, with dominance at 160-218 and 743-854. Just a handful of people given AZD1222 tested seropositive at baseline. Nearly half of unique spike-specific TCRs reportedly avoided B.1.351 and B.1.1.7 mutated regions.

Generated by immunoSEQ multiplex PCR, the TCRdb table keeps only in-frame clones and is missing some. Of tens of thousands of clones detected, around 82% appear once; the ten largest clones hold roughly 1.3%. The source is an adult who received the AZD1222 COVID-19 vaccine. The rearrangement joins TRBV5-6 to TRBJ2-7; the D gene is possibly TRBD2 (5 bases). This sample comprised peripheral blood, obtained 28 days after the second AZD1222 dose. The CDR3 is CASSLEMGAVYEQYF. The CDR3 bases are TGTGCCAGCAGCTTGGAGATGGGAGCTGTCTACGAGCAGTACTTC.